This passage covers 24 T cell receptor beta chains from one sample sequenced in a study of CD8+CD57+ T cells in acquired aplastic anemia. Genomic DNA templated the TCR beta VDJ and CDR3 profiling. Via MiXCR, TCRdb re-called the reads, giving one row per CDR3 protein. The sample shows around 160,000 distinct CDR3 sequences, around 50% of them seen only once. Previously, flow cytometry had revealed CD8+CD57+ cell expansion in the patients chosen for sequencing. The sequencing sample was made of sorted CD4+, CD8+, or CD8+CD57+ T cells (not recorded which) from PBMCs. Receptors were obtained from a human donor with aplastic anemia.

This chain joins TRBV29-1 and TRBJ1-2; no definite D call. Germline lookup yields CDR1 SQVTM and CDR2 ANQGSEA. Trimming took off 8 bases at V and 2 bases at J, with 12 bases between the two ends. This CDR3 is 12 amino acids long. The CDR3 loop is CSMRHPNYGYTF. The DNA for the CDR3 is TGCAGCATGAGACACCCCAACTATGGCTACACCTTC.

The chain combines TRBV12-3 or TRBV12-4 with TRBJ1-2; D is perhaps TRBD1 (5 bases). This CDR3 is built from 14 residues. Between the trimmed V and J ends, which lost 7 bases and 5 bases, there was a span of 17 bases. The CDR3 reads CASTPTSGGYGYTF. The CDR3 DNA is TGTGCCAGCACCCCGACCTCGGGGGGATATGGCTACACCTTC.

In regard to this clonotype: At one end the junction does not follow the germline gene, possibly because of a read error. The V call is TRBV2, the J call TRBJ2-7, with 7 bases that match TRBD2. Germline V gene data show CDR1 as SNHLY and CDR2 as FYNNEI. The CDR3 consists of 12 residues. The CDR3 spells CASSLTLAPLFF. Here the CDR3 DNA reads TGTGCCAGCAGTCTCACACTAGCGCCGTTATTCTTC.

This clonotype has a count of ten or more. The rearrangement uses TRBV5-4 and TRBJ2-5; D is uncertain. Germline values: CDR1 SGHNT, CDR2 YYREEE (reference sequence). The length of the CDR3 is 17 residues. V shed 1 base and J shed 0 bases, with 16 bases lying between them. CDR3 protein: CASSLQIDCKYQETQYF. The CDR3 DNA follows: TGTGCCAGCAGCTTGCAGATCGATTGTAAGTACCAAGAGACCCAGTACTTC. The variable domain in full, with the rest retrieved from reference TRBV5-4 and TRBJ2-5, is ETGVTQSPTHLIKTRGQQVTLRCSSQSGHNTVSWYQQALGQGPQFIFQYYREEENGRGNFPPRFSGLQFPNYSSELNVNALELDDSALYLCASSLQIDCKYQETQYFGPGTRLLVL.

The rearrangement uses TRBV7-4 and TRBJ2-7; D gene unclear. The CDR3 is made up of 13 amino acids. Germline V CDR1 and CDR2: SGHVT, SQSDAQ. Trimming took 4 bases from V and 2 from J, leaving 9 bases between them. The CDR3 region has the DNA TGTGCCAGCAGCTCGCAGCTTACCTACGAGCAGTACTTC. Translating it yields CASSSQLTYEQYF.

The chain is built from TRBV5-8 and TRBJ1-2, with unresolved D. The CDR3 totals 13 residues. Trimming took off 5 bases at V and 0 bases at J, with 8 bases between the two ends. Germline V gene data show CDR1 as SGHTS and CDR2 as YDEGEE. CDR3 in DNA: TGTGCCAGCAGGGAAAGAGCTAACTATGGCTACACCTTC. This gives the protein CASRERANYGYTF.

V and J are TRBV19 and TRBJ2-6; D might be TRBD2 (5 bases). Trimming took 1 base from V and 1 from J, leaving 8 bases between them. CDR3 length: 16 amino acids. The germline V gene encodes CDR1 LNHDA and CDR2 SQIVND (reference sequence). The CDR3 loop is CASSIAGGSGANVLTF. CDR3 bases: TGTGCCAGTAGTATAGCTGGCGGGTCTGGGGCCAACGTCCTGACTTTC.

The chain carries TRBV12-3 or TRBV12-4 and TRBJ2-5, with D tentatively TRBD1 (6 bases). The CDR3 totals 14 residues. Deletions cut 4 bases from V and 3 bases from J, with 12 bases between. The CDR3 nucleotides are TGTGCCAGCAGTTACAGGGCAAGTAAAGAGACCCAGTACTTC. It translates to CASSYRASKETQYF.

This clonotype was detected many times. This may be a read error: a much more frequent sequence differs by one nucleotide. The CDR3, as DNA: TGTGCCAGCAGCTTAGTACGGCAAGAGACCCAGTACTTC. The encoded protein is CASSLVRQETQYF. The J gene is TRBJ2-5, the V gene TRBV7-8, with D unclear. The ends were cut back, 1 base at V and 2 bases at J, with 5 bases in the middle. The CDR3 runs 13 residues. CDR1 is SGHVS, CDR2 FQNEAQ, per germline.

This clonotype was recorded many times. V usage is TRBV11-3 and J usage is TRBJ2-1, with 8 nucleotides matching TRBD1. Germline CDR1 SGHNT, CDR2 YENEEA. V shed 5 bases, J shed 3 bases, and the junction held 6 bases outside the gene matches. The CDR3 runs to 15 residues. CDR3 in amino acids: CASSTRTGFYNEQFF. The CDR3 nucleotides read TGTGCCAGCAGCACTCGGACAGGGTTCTACAATGAGCAGTTCTTC.

The V call is TRBV5-6, the J call TRBJ2-7, with unresolved D. The CDR3 has 13 amino acids. Trimming removed 4 bases from V and 2 bases from J, with 10 bases in between. The germline gives CDR1 SGHDT, CDR2 YYEEEE. The CDR3 coding sequence is TGTGCCAGCAGCCACGGACGTCCCTACGAGCAGTACTTC. It yields the protein CASSHGRPYEQYF.

In DNA, the CDR3 is TGCAGCGTTGACCACCAGGGCAGCGGCTACACCTTC. It encodes CSVDHQGSGYTF. V is TRBV29-1 and J is TRBJ1-2; maybe TRBD1 (5 bases). This CDR3 comprises 12 residues. The V gene lost 3 bases and the J gene lost 8 bases, with 13 bases spanning the gap. From germline, CDR1 is SQVTM and CDR2 ANQGSEA.

This clonotype was observed a handful of times. The V gene is TRBV18, the J gene TRBJ1-5; no clear D gene. Germline V gene lookup returns CDR1 KGHSH and CDR2 LQKENI. This CDR3 is 15 amino acids long. Trimming stripped 3 bases from V and 1 base from J, with 10 bases between. CDR3 residues: CASSPRQTSNQPQHF. The CDR3 DNA reads as TGTGCCAGCTCACCGAGGCAGACCAGCAATCAGCCCCAGCATTTT.

This clonotype has ten or more counts. The chain couples TRBV5-1 to TRBJ2-3; no firm D call. The germline V and J ends were trimmed by 2 bases and 1 base, with 11 bases remaining between them. The CDR3 contains 15 residues. CDR1 SGHRS and CDR2 YFSETQ come from the germline V gene. The CDR3 region has the DNA TGCGCCAGCAGCTTCGGTATAGGCGGCACAGATACGCAGTATTTT. This gives the protein CASSFGIGGTDTQYF.

As concerns this clonotype: The junction and the germline gene differ at one end; a read error may be behind it. The rearrangement uses TRBV5-1 and TRBJ2-7; D possibly corresponds to TRBD2 (5 bases). The CDR3 spans 13 residues. CDR1 and CDR2 (germline): SGHRS, YFSETQ. CDR3 DNA: TGTGCCAGCAGTTGGTTGGGAGCCTACGAGCAGTACTTC. Amino acid sequence: CASSWLGAYEQYF.

This clonotype was seen at least ten times. The chain has TRBV20-1 and TRBJ2-1, with a possible D match to TRBD2 (6 bases). The CDR3 length is 15 residues. The germline V gene encodes CDR1 DFQATT and CDR2 SNEGSKA (reference sequence). V was shortened by 1 base and J by 0 bases, with 10 bases between the two germline ends. The CDR3 sequence: CSARVPGSSYNEQFF. The CDR3 bases are TGCAGTGCTAGAGTCCCCGGGAGCTCCTACAATGAGCAGTTCTTC.

This clonotype has a single count. The J gene is TRBJ1-4, the V gene TRBV29-1; no firm D call. The CDR3 is 13 residues long. Trimming pared 7 bases from V and 0 bases from J, leaving 9 bases between. Germline assignment: CDR1 SQVTM and CDR2 ANQGSEA. The CDR3, as DNA: TGCAGCGGGAGGCGCTCAACTAATGAAAAACTGTTTTTT. Amino acids: CSGRRSTNEKLFF. The full variable domain, its missing parts supplied by reference TRBV29-1 and TRBJ1-4, is SAVISQKPSRDICQRGTSLTIQCQVDSQVTMMFWYRQQPGQSLTLIATANQGSEATYESGFVIDKFPISRPNLTFSTLTVSNMSPEDSSIYLCSGRRSTNEKLFFGSGTQLSVL.

This clonotype appeared many times. J is TRBJ2-1 and V is TRBV4-3, with 16 bases matching TRBD2. The CDR3 contains 18 residues. V lost 0 bases, J lost 9 bases, and 8 bases stayed unmatched. Germline V lookup: CDR1 LGHNA, CDR2 YSLEER. In nucleotides, the CDR3 is TGCGCCAGCAGCCAAGAGGGGGGGACTAGCGGGAGGGCCTTTGAGCAGTTCTTC. Its translation: CASSQEGGTSGRAFEQFF.

This clonotype came up a few times. V is TRBV19 and J is TRBJ2-7, with TRBD1 identical over 9 bases. V shed 6 bases and J 7 bases; nucleotides not matched to a gene: 7. The CDR3 runs to 13 residues. Germline assignment: CDR1 LNHDA and CDR2 SQIVND (reference sequence). The CDR3 is CASSGTGLREQYF. The DNA of the CDR3 is TGTGCCAGTAGCGGGACAGGGCTGCGTGAGCAGTACTTC.

This clonotype appeared a single time. The chain combines TRBV12-3 or TRBV12-4 with TRBJ2-2; no clear D. The CDR3 contains 11 residues. Trimming cost V 7 bases and J 5 bases, with 5 bases left between them. In DNA form, the CDR3 reads TGTGCCAGCATCGTTACCGGGGAGCTGTTTTTT. It translates to CASIVTGELFF.

Worth noting for this clonotype: The final CDR3 position lacks the conserved phenylalanine or tryptophan, pointing to a likely read error. The chain employs TRBV19 and TRBJ2-1, with 10 bases aligning to TRBD1. CDR1 and CDR2 from the germline V gene are LNHDA and SQIVND (reference sequence). Unmatched junction bases numbered 14, after V lost 5 bases and J lost 7 bases. The CDR3 covers 17 residues. DNA for the CDR3: TGTGCCAGTAGTGTGATCAGAATGGGACAGGGGAGGAATGAGCAGTTCTCC. Translating it yields CASSVIRMGQGRNEQFS.

This clonotype was picked up many times. The chain uses TRBV5-1 and TRBJ2-7; 12 nucleotides match TRBD2. There are 15 residues in the CDR3. Per the germline V gene, CDR1 is SGHRS and CDR2 is YFSETQ. The V segment lost 6 bases and the J segment 6 bases; nucleotides outside the gene matches: 10. The CDR3 coding sequence is TGCGCCAGCACACCCTCGACTAGCGGGAGATTCGAGCAGTACTTC. Translated: CASTPSTSGRFEQYF.

The chain combines TRBV11-2 with TRBJ1-5; D unclear. Germline CDR1 and CDR2: SGHAT and FQNNGV. V lost 2 bases, J lost 8 bases, and 16 bases lay in between. CDR3 length: 15 amino acids. The CDR3 DNA is TGTGCCAGCAGCTTAACGGGGATTGAGTCGGAGCCCCAGCATTTT. It is translated as CASSLTGIESEPQHF. Full variable domain (remainder filled in from reference TRBV11-2 and TRBJ1-5): EAGVAQSPRYKIIEKRQSVAFWCNPISGHATLYWYQQILGQGPKLLIQFQNNGVVDDSQLPKDRFSAERLKGVDSTLKIQPAKLEDSAVYLCASSLTGIESEPQHFGDGTRLSIL.

The rearrangement links TRBV20-1 to TRBJ1-2, with 9 bases that match TRBD1. From germline, CDR1 is DFQATT and CDR2 SNEGSKA (reference sequence). The CDR3 is 13 amino acids. J gave up 8 bases and V 1 base, and 5 bases lay outside the gene matches. The CDR3 sequence: CSARVDRGYGYTF. In nucleotides, the CDR3 is TGCAGTGCTAGAGTGGACAGGGGATACGGCTACACCTTC.